A single sample gave rise to the 32 T cell receptor beta chains below, sequenced in a study of blood T cell repertoires in COVID-19. Here immunoSEQ multiplex PCR was the method, and the copy in TCRdb shows in-frame clones only, minus some. The sample holds about 190,000 clones; roughly four fifths are singletons and the top ten take under 15%. The sequenced sample was peripheral blood. Receptors were obtained from a woman in her forties or fifties with acute or convalescent COVID-19.

The rearrangement links TRBV11-2 to TRBJ2-1; 7 positions match TRBD1. Per the germline V gene, CDR1 is SGHAT and CDR2 is FQNNGV. V lost 4 bases and J lost 13; bases outside the gene matches: 10. There are 13 residues in the CDR3. Here the CDR3 DNA reads TGTGCCAGCAGCTCCGCAGGGACAGTTTTTCAGTTCTTC. This sequence encodes CASSSAGTVFQFF.

The genes are TRBV19 and TRBJ2-2; TRBD1 might be the D (6 bases). Germline loops: CDR1 LNHDA, CDR2 SQIVND (reference sequence). V shed 5 bases and J shed 0 bases, with 10 bases lying between them. The CDR3 has 15 residues. CDR3: CASSWGPANTGELFF. CDR3 nucleotides: TGTGCCAGTAGTTGGGGGCCAGCGAACACCGGGGAGCTGTTTTTT.

This clone was seen once. This chain connects TRBV7-8 to TRBJ2-7, with 13 bases matching TRBD2. Germline V CDR1 and CDR2: SGHVS, FQNEAQ. The CDR3 consists of 16 residues. The trim removed 0 bases at V and 5 bases at J, leaving 4 bases unmatched. DNA of the CDR3: TGTGCCAGCAGCTTAGCAAGGACTAGCGGGAGAAACGAGCAGTACTTC. Translated: CASSLARTSGRNEQYF.

This rearrangement joins TRBV29-1 to TRBJ2-1; the D gene is possibly TRBD2 (6 bases). Germline assignment: CDR1 SQVTM and CDR2 ANQGSEA. CDR3 length: 14 amino acids. The V end was cut by 8 bases, the J end by 4 bases, with 18 bases between. CDR3 bases: TGCAGCCCTCGCGGTAGCGGAGCATACAATGAGCAGTTCTTC. It yields the protein CSPRGSGAYNEQFF.

The rearrangement links TRBV4-3 to TRBJ2-2, with D unresolved. The CDR3 is 12 residues long. The germline V and J ends were trimmed by 3 bases and 5 bases, with 4 bases remaining between them. Germline CDR1 and CDR2: LGHNA and YSLEER. CDR3 sequence reads: CASSHLTGELFF. In DNA, the CDR3 is TGCGCCAGCAGCCACCTAACCGGGGAGCTGTTTTTT.

This clone has just a few counts. CDR3 protein: CASSFNRGRMDTQYF. DNA of the CDR3: TGTGCCAGCAGCTTCAACAGGGGGAGAATGGATACGCAGTATTTT. This chain joins TRBV11-2 and TRBJ2-3, with 8 bases identical to TRBD1. The V gene's germline CDR1 is SGHAT and CDR2 FQNNGV. J lost 6 bases, V lost 3 bases, and 8 bases had no gene match. The CDR3 is 15 residues long.

The V and J genes are TRBV6-5 and TRBJ1-4; D is unclear. CDR1 and CDR2 from the germline V gene are MNHEY and SVGAGI. The V and J ends lost 7 bases and 0 bases respectively, with 9 bases between them. The CDR3 consists of 14 residues. The CDR3 spells CASTAYATNEKLFF. DNA of the CDR3: TGTGCCAGCACCGCGTATGCAACTAATGAAAAACTGTTTTTT.

The genes are TRBV28 and TRBJ1-2; possibly TRBD1 for D (5 bases). The CDR3 is made up of 11 amino acids. The germline V gene has CDR1 MDHEN and CDR2 SYDVKM. With 11 bases removed from V and 4 bases from J, the gap between germline ends came to 11 bases. CDR3 region: CACAGSYGYTF. CDR3 in DNA: TGTGCCTGCGCAGGGTCCTATGGCTACACCTTC.

In regard to this clone: Its ends do not fully match the called genes, so a read error is possible. V gene TRBV5-1 combines with J gene TRBJ2-3; D possibly corresponds to TRBD2 (6 bases). The V gene's germline CDR1 is SGHRS and CDR2 YFSETQ. The CDR3 extends over 12 amino acids. The CDR3: CASSLGVGGPDF. CDR3 in DNA: TGCGCCAGCAGCTTGGGGGTTGGAGGGCCCGATTTT.

The chain carries TRBV3-1 (or the pseudogene TRBV3-2) and TRBJ1-4; D unresolved. V lost 4 bases to trimming and J lost 4 bases, with 10 bases between them. CDR3 length: 14 amino acids. Germline CDR1 is LGHDT and CDR2 is YNNKEL (reference sequence). The CDR3 here is CASSPTSYNEKLFF. The CDR3, as DNA: TGTGCCAGCAGCCCGACTTCGTATAATGAAAAACTGTTTTTT.

The count of this clone is one. The chain recombines TRBV6-5 with TRBJ1-1; the D gene is possibly TRBD1 (5 bases). This CDR3 is built from 13 residues. CDR1 and CDR2 (germline): MNHEY, SVGAGI. CDR3 DNA sequence: TGTGCATTGATGGGGCTCCCGAACACTGAAGCTTTCTTT. This sequence encodes CALMGLPNTEAFF.

V and J are TRBV4-2 and TRBJ2-1; 7 nucleotides align to TRBD2. CDR1 is LGHNA, CDR2 YNFKEQ, per germline. The junction had 1 base not matched to a gene; V was cut back by 4 bases and J by 4 bases. The CDR3 has 13 residues. The CDR3 region has the DNA TGTGCCAGCAGCCCGGGACTATACAATGAGCAGTTCTTC. This translates into CASSPGLYNEQFF.

The J gene is TRBJ2-7, the V gene TRBV13; 11 bases match TRBD1. Germline lookup yields CDR1 PRHDT and CDR2 FYEKMQ (reference sequence). CDR3 size: 18 residues. V lost 5 bases to trimming and J lost 0 bases; unmatched junction nucleotides: 12. The CDR3 sequence: CASSPTRTGGIGSYEQYF. CDR3 nucleotide sequence: TGTGCCAGCAGCCCTACCAGGACAGGGGGCATAGGCTCCTACGAGCAGTACTTC.

This clone was seen at least ten times. V gene TRBV18 combines with J gene TRBJ2-1, with 8 bases fitting TRBD2. The CDR3 is made up of 17 amino acids. The germline CDR1 and CDR2 sequences are KGHSH and LQKENI. Losses at the gene ends were 4 bases for V and 7 bases for J; bases not matched to a gene: 15. As DNA, the CDR3 is TGTGCCAGCTCACTACTACTTTTTTCGGGGGGGCGGAATGAGCAGTTCTTC. This translates into CASSLLLFSGGRNEQFF.

The CDR3 DNA reads as TGCAGCGTTGGCCGGGGGGTGACCTACAATGAGCAGTTCTTC. Its protein is CSVGRGVTYNEQFF. J is TRBJ2-1 and V is TRBV29-1; 7 bases align to TRBD2. Trimming took 4 bases from V and 2 from J; bases not matched to a gene: 5. There are 14 residues in the CDR3. Per germline, CDR1 SQVTM and CDR2 ANQGSEA.

The chain carries TRBV7-8 and TRBJ2-5, with 8 bases that match TRBD2. The CDR3 runs 14 residues. Germline CDR1 reads SGHVS; CDR2 reads FQNEAQ. V gave up 8 bases and J gave up 1 base; unmatched junction bases: 6. The CDR3 loop reads CASRQRELQETQYF. CDR3 sequence (DNA): TGTGCCAGCCGTCAGCGGGAGCTCCAAGAGACCCAGTACTTC.

The chain recombines TRBV24-1 with TRBJ2-7; TRBD1 agrees at 9 bases. After removal of 4 bases from V and 5 bases from J, the junction contained 8 bases not matched to a gene. The germline gives CDR1 KGHDR, CDR2 SFDVKD. The CDR3 is 15 residues long. The CDR3 region has the DNA TGTGCCACCAGTGACCCGGGACAGGGCGTCGACGAGCAGTACTTC. As protein: CATSDPGQGVDEQYF.

The chain combines TRBV23-1 with TRBJ1-2, with D possibly matching TRBD1 (6 bases). TRBV23-1 is an ORF, and what it does is uncertain. The CDR3 loop spans 16 amino acids. With 4 bases removed from V and 3 bases from J, the gap between germline ends came to 18 bases. The CDR3 sequence is CASSRPDSRYDYGYTF. The DNA of the CDR3 is TGCGCCAGCAGTCGGCCGGACAGCAGGTATGACTATGGCTACACCTTC.

This rearrangement joins TRBV5-1 to TRBJ2-1, with 10 bases matching TRBD2. V gave up 2 bases and J gave up 2 bases; unmatched junction bases: 4. The CDR3 runs 16 residues. Germline V gene data show CDR1 as SGHRS and CDR2 as YFSETQ. CDR3 in amino acids: CASSFASGSAYNEQFF. The CDR3 nucleotides are TGCGCCAGCAGCTTTGCTAGCGGGAGCGCCTACAATGAGCAGTTCTTC.

The genes are TRBV5-5 and TRBJ1-4; unclear D gene. Between the trimmed V and J ends, which lost 4 bases and 2 bases, there was a span of 18 bases. The germline gives CDR1 SGHKS, CDR2 YYEKEE (reference sequence). CDR3 size: 17 residues. Here the CDR3 reads CASSSRRDIATNEKLFF. In DNA form, the CDR3 reads TGTGCCAGCAGCAGCAGGCGGGATATAGCGACTAATGAAAAACTGTTTTTT.

This clone showed up just a few times. This chain's CDR3 is CASSLQANTEAFF. CDR3 sequence (DNA): TGTGCCAGCAGTTTACAGGCTAACACTGAAGCTTTCTTT. The genes are TRBV12-3 or TRBV12-4 and TRBJ1-1; no firm D call. The CDR3 totals 13 residues. The V end lost 2 bases, the J end lost 2 bases, and 6 bases lay between the germline ends.

The V call is TRBV5-6, the J call TRBJ1-2; 7 bases are a match to TRBD1. The junction had 17 bases not matched to a gene; V was cut back by 0 bases and J by 3 bases. Per germline, CDR1 SGHDT and CDR2 YYEEEE. The CDR3 contains 19 residues. The CDR3 here is CASSLARGQWDSGDYGYTF. The CDR3 nucleotides are TGTGCCAGCAGCTTGGCTCGGGGACAGTGGGACTCAGGGGACTATGGCTACACCTTC.

The V call is TRBV19, the J call TRBJ2-5; D is unclear. CDR3 length: 14 amino acids. Germline CDR1 reads LNHDA; CDR2 reads SQIVND (reference sequence). V shed 3 bases and J shed 2 bases, with 10 bases lying between them. DNA for the CDR3: TGTGCCAGTAGTATTGAGCTACTTCAAGAGACCCAGTACTTC. Protein sequence: CASSIELLQETQYF.

The chain is built from TRBV11-2 and TRBJ2-7, with 7 bases identical to TRBD1. Trimming at V came to 1 base and at J to 4 bases, leaving 10 bases not matched to a gene. Looked up from germline, CDR1 is SGHAT and CDR2 is FQNNGV. This CDR3 is 16 amino acids long. CDR3 nucleotides: TGTGCCAGCAGCTTAGCTGGGACAGTGCCCACGTACGAGCAGTACTTC. As protein: CASSLAGTVPTYEQYF.

The V gene is TRBV6-2 or TRBV6-3, the J gene TRBJ1-5, with TRBD1 matching over 7 bases. This CDR3 spans 13 amino acids. Germline V gives CDR1 MNHEY, CDR2 SVGEGT. The V and J ends lost 5 bases and 4 bases, in that order; junction bases with no gene match: 2. CDR3 in amino acids: CASSPTGNQPQHF. DNA of the CDR3: TGTGCCAGCAGTCCGACAGGGAATCAGCCCCAGCATTTT.

This clone was counted a single time. The chain employs TRBV4-2 and TRBJ1-4; TRBD1 is a possible D gene (5 bases). V lost 2 bases and J 7 bases, leaving 11 bases between the germline ends. The CDR3 has 14 amino acids. Germline V gives CDR1 LGHNA, CDR2 YNFKEQ. This chain's CDR3 is CASSQKGGGEKLFF. The CDR3 nucleotides are TGTGCCAGCAGCCAAAAAGGCGGGGGTGAAAAACTGTTTTTT.

V usage is TRBV9 and J usage is TRBJ1-3; D remains unclear. Germline loops: CDR1 SGDLS, CDR2 YYNGEE. This CDR3 is 16 amino acids long. The germline V and J ends were trimmed by 1 base and 0 bases, with 11 bases remaining between them. CDR3 bases: TGTGCCAGCAGCGTATCGGCAGGCATCTCTGGAAACACCATATATTTT. Protein product: CASSVSAGISGNTIYF.

This chain joins TRBV15 and TRBJ2-1, with 9 bases matching TRBD2. Germline CDR1 reads LNHNV; CDR2 reads YYDKDF (reference sequence). The ends lost 4 bases at V and 4 bases at J; junction bases unmatched: 5. The CDR3 is 15 amino acids. CDR3: CATSTTSGDYNEQFF. For the CDR3, the DNA is TGTGCCACCAGCACGACTAGCGGAGATTACAATGAGCAGTTCTTC.

V is TRBV28 and J is TRBJ2-2; 11 bases align to TRBD1. The length of the CDR3 is 16 residues. In germline, CDR1 is MDHEN, CDR2 SYDVKM. After removal of 6 bases from V and 5 bases from J, the junction contained 8 bases not matched to a gene. The CDR3 loop is CASRQDRGRRTGELFF. The CDR3, as DNA: TGTGCCAGCAGACAGGACAGGGGGCGGCGGACCGGGGAGCTGTTTTTT.

The V call is TRBV6-4, the J call TRBJ1-1, with D hard to call. The CDR3 loop spans 13 amino acids. Trimming pared 3 bases from V and 4 bases from J, leaving 9 bases between. Germline V gene sequence: CDR1 MRHNA, CDR2 SNTAGT. CDR3 in DNA: TGTGCCAGCAGTGAAGAGCTGAGCACTGAAGCTTTCTTT. It yields the protein CASSEELSTEAFF.

This chain joins TRBV7-7 and TRBJ2-5; 8 bases fit TRBD2. V lost 1 base, J lost 1 base, and 5 bases stayed unmatched. The CDR3 spans 16 residues. Germline V gene sequence: CDR1 SSHAT, CDR2 FNYEAQ (reference sequence). CDR3 sequence reads: CASSLGAGGTQETQYF. CDR3 DNA: TGTGCCAGCAGCTTAGGCGCGGGAGGCACCCAAGAGACCCAGTACTTC.

Only one count was recorded for this clone. The gene calls are TRBV5-8 and TRBJ2-3, with D perhaps TRBD1 (5 bases). From germline, CDR1 is SGHTS and CDR2 YDEGEE. V was clipped by 7 bases and J by 2 bases, with 14 bases between them. The CDR3 consists of 14 residues. CDR3 DNA sequence: TGTGCCAGCGGGAAGCAGGGCGTCACAGATACGCAGTATTTT. The encoded protein is CASGKQGVTDTQYF.